The clone carrying this T cell receptor (beta chain) is a singleton in its sample. Its antigen is still unknown. This sample was taken from a study of T cell responses to AZD1222 COVID-19 vaccine. The study's findings and limits: Variant regions that are unmutated are reportedly the target of nearly half of spike-specific TCRs. Spike as a whole was targeted by vaccine-associated CD4 TCRs, dominant at 160-218 and 743-854. A rise in Spike-specific TCR breadth and depth followed two AZD1222 doses.

The germline V gene has CDR1 MDHEN and CDR2 SYDVKM. Trimming cost V 2 bases and J 0 bases, with 11 bases left between them. This CDR3 has 16 residues. Libraries were prepared by immunoSEQ multiplex PCR; TCRdb keeps only in-frame clonotypes and omits some of them. The sample lists around 100,000 clones; approximately 87% were seen once. The chain links TRBV28 to TRBJ1-3; D perhaps matches TRBD1 (5 bases). This clonotype originated in an adult in good health. Source: peripheral blood, taken on day 0 of MenACWY control vaccination. The CDR3: CASSLDRYSSGNTIYF. The DNA for the CDR3 is TGTGCCAGCAGTTTAGACAGATACAGCTCTGGAAACACCATATATTTT.